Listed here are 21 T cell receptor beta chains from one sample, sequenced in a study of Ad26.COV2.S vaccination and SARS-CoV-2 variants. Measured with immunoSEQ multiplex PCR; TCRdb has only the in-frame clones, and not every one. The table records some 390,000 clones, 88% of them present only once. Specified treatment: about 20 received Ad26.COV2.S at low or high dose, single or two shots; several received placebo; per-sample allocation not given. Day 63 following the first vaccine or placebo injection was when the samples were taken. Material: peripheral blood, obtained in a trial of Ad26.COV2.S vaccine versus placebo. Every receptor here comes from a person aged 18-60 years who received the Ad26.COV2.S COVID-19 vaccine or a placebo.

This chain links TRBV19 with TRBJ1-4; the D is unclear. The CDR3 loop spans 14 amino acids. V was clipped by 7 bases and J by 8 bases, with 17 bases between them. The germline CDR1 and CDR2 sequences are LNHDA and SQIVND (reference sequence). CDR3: CASTFTLVGEKLFF. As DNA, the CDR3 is TGTGCCAGTACCTTCACACTCGTAGGAGAAAAACTGTTTTTT.

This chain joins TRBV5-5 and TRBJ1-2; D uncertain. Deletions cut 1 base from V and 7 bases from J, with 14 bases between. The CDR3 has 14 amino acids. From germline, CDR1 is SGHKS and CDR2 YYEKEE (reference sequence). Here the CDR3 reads CASSLWTGGGGYTF. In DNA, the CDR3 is TGTGCCAGCAGCTTGTGGACCGGTGGTGGTGGCTACACCTTC.

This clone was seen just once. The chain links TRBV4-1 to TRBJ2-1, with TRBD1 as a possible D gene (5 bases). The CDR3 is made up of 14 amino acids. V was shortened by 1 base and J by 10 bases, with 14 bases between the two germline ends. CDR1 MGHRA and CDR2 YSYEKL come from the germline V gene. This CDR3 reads CASSQGEPDREQFF. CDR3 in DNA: TGCGCCAGCAGCCAAGGAGAGCCCGACAGAGAGCAGTTCTTC.

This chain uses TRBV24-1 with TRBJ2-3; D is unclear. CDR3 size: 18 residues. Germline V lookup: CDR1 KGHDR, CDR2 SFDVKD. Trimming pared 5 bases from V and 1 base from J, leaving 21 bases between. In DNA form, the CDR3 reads TGTGCCACCAGTGCGGGCCAATCCGGCCTCCCGGGCACAGATACGCAGTATTTT. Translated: CATSAGQSGLPGTDTQYF.

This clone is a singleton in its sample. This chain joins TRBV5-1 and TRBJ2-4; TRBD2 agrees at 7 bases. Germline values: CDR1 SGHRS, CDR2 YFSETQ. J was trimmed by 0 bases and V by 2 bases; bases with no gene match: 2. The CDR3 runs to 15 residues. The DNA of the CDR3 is TGCGCCAGCAGCTTTGGGGGGGTAGCCAAAAACATTCAGTACTTC. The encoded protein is CASSFGGVAKNIQYF.

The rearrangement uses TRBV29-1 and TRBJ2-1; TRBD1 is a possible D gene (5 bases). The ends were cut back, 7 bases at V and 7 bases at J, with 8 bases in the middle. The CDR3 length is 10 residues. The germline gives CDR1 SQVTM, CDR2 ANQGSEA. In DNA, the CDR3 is TGCAGCGCCTACAGGAATGAGCAGTTCTTC. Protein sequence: CSAYRNEQFF.

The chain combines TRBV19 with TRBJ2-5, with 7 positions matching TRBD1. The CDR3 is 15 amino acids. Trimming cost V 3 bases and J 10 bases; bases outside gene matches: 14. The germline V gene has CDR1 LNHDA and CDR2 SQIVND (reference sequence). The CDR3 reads CASSISIGDRENQYF. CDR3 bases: TGTGCCAGTAGTATTAGTATCGGAGACAGGGAAAACCAGTACTTC.

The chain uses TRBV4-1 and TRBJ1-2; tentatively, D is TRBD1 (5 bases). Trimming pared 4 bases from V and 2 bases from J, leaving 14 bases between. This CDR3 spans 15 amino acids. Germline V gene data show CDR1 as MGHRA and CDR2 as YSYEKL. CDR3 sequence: CASSLGHILNYGYTF. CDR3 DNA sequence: TGCGCCAGCAGCCTAGGACACATACTAAACTATGGCTACACCTTC.

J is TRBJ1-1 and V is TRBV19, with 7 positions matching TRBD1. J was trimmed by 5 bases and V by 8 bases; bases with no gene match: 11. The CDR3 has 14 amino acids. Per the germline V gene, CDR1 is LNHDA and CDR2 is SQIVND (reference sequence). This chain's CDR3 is CASATGYVRTEAFF. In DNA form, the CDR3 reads TGTGCCAGTGCGACAGGGTACGTACGAACTGAAGCTTTCTTT. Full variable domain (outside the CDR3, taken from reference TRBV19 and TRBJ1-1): DGGITQSPKYLFRKEGQNVTLSCEQNLNHDAMYWYRQDPGQGLRLIYYSQIVNDFQKGDIAEGYSVSREKKESFPLTVTSAQKNPTAFYLCASATGYVRTEAFFGQGTRLTVV.

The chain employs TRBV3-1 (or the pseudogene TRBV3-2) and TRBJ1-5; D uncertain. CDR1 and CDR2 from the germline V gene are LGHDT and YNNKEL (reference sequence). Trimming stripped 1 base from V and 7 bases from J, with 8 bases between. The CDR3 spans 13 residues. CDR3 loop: CASSQGWVQPQHF. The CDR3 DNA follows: TGTGCCAGCAGCCAAGGGTGGGTGCAGCCCCAGCATTTT.

This chain's CDR3 is CASSVDSGGSPLHF. The CDR3 bases are TGTGCCAGCAGTGTGGACAGTGGAGGTTCACCCCTCCACTTT. The chain carries TRBV25-1 and TRBJ1-6; a weak D match, TRBD1 (6 bases). Trimming cost V 4 bases and J 9 bases, with 13 bases left between them. This CDR3 is 14 amino acids long. Looked up from germline, CDR1 is MGHDK and CDR2 is SYGVNS.

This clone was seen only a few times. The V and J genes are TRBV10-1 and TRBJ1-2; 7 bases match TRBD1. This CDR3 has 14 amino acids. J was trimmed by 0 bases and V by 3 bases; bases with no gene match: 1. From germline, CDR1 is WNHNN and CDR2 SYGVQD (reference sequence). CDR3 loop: CASSDRGTNYGYTF. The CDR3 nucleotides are TGCGCCAGCAGTGACAGGGGGACTAACTATGGCTACACCTTC.

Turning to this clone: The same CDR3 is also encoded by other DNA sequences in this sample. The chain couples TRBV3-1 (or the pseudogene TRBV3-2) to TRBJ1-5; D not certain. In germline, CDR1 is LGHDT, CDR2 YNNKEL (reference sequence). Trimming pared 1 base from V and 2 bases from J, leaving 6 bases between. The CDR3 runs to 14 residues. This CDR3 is CASSQGPGNQPQHF. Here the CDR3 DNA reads TGTGCCAGCAGCCAAGGACCCGGCAATCAGCCCCAGCATTTT.

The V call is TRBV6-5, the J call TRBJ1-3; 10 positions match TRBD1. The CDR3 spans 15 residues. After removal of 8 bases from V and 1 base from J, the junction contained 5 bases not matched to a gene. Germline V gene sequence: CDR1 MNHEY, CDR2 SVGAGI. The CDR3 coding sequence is TGTGCCAGCTTCGGACAGGGGGTATCTGGAAACACCATATATTTT. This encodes CASFGQGVSGNTIYF.

The CDR3 coding sequence is TGCGCCAGCAGACAGAGCCTTACGAACACCGGGGAGCTGTTTTTT. The encoded protein is CASRQSLTNTGELFF. The rearrangement joins TRBV5-1 to TRBJ2-2; the D is unclear. The CDR3 is 15 residues long. The ends were cut back, 5 bases at V and 0 bases at J, with 11 bases in the middle. Per the germline V gene, CDR1 is SGHRS and CDR2 is YFSETQ.

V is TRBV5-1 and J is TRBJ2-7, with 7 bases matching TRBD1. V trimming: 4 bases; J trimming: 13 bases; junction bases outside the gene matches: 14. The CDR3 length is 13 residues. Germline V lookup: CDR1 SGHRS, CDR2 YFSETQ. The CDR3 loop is CASSQTSTGTAYF. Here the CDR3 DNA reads TGCGCCAGCAGCCAAACCTCCACCGGGACAGCTTACTTC.

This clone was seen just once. The CDR3 bases are TGTGCCAGCAGTCTTGGGACAGGGAGGACTGGGGCCAACGTCCTGACTTTC. It codes for CASSLGTGRTGANVLTF. The chain joins TRBV2 to TRBJ2-6; 9 positions agree with TRBD1. The germline gives CDR1 SNHLY, CDR2 FYNNEI. V shed 5 bases and J 2 bases; nucleotides not matched to a gene: 7. The CDR3 is 17 amino acids.

The CDR3, as DNA: TGTGCCAGCAGCATAGTGTTGGTCAGCTATGGCTACACCTTC. Translating gives CASSIVLVSYGYTF. The chain uses TRBV7-2 and TRBJ1-2; D is ambiguous. CDR1 and CDR2 from the germline V gene are SGHTA and FQGNSA. V lost 5 bases and J 4 bases, leaving 14 bases between the germline ends. The CDR3 covers 14 residues.

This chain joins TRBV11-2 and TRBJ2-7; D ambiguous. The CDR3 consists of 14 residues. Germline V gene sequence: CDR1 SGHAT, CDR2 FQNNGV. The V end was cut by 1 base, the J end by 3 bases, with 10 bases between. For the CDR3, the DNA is TGTGCCAGCAGCTTAGTTGAGCGTGGCTACGAGCAGTACTTC. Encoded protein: CASSLVERGYEQYF.

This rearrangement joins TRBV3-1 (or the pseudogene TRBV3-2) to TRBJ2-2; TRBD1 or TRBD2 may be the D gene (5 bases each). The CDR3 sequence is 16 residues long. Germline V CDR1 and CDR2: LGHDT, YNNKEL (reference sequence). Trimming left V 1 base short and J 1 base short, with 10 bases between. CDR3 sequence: CASSQVGTMNTGELFF. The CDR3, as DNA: TGTGCCAGCAGCCAAGTTGGGACCATGAACACCGGGGAGCTGTTTTTT.

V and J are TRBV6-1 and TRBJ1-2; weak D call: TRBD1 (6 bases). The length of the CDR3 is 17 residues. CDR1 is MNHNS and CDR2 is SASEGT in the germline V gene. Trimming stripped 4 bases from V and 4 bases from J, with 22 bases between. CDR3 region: CASSATGQNNYGYGYTF. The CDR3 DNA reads TGTGCCAGCAGTGCGACGGGACAAAACAACTATGGCTATGGCTACACCTTC.